This TCR beta chain was captured in a study of blood T cells in healthy people across ages. The study's findings and limits: Reliance upon unsorted PBMCs precluded definitive naive versus antigen-experienced comparison.

The use of a sample-barcoded 5' primer and a J-beta primer mix characterized a second PCR of roughly 6 to 12 cycles. TCRdb analysed the 5' RACE reads with MiXCR anew, one entry per CDR3 protein. Among roughly 1,300,000 distinct CDR3 sequences listed, 59% were seen once. As concerns this clonotype: Antigen specificity is unknown.

The CDR3 is made up of 16 amino acids. The trim removed 4 bases at V and 5 bases at J, leaving 13 bases unmatched. Looked up from germline, CDR1 is MNHEY and CDR2 is SVGAGI. This chain joins TRBV6-5 and TRBJ2-7; 8 bases agree with TRBD1. The material sequenced was blood. The receptor's source is a man aged 18 to 30 in good health. The CDR3: CASSSGTGAAGDEQYF. DNA for the CDR3: TGTGCCAGCAGTTCCGGGACAGGAGCCGCCGGGGACGAGCAGTACTTC.